This T cell receptor (beta chain) was obtained from a study of shared clonotypes between healthy human individuals. Germline V lookup: CDR1 PRHDT, CDR2 FYEKMQ (reference sequence). The CDR3 has 14 residues. J lost 7 bases, V lost 7 bases, and 10 bases had no gene match. Each subset's genomic DNA was split evenly across several immunoSEQ plates. Tens of thousands of T cell genomes (around 200 ng DNA) went into each sorted-subset replicate. Sequencing used immunoSEQ multiplex PCR; TCRdb keeps in-frame clones, though not all of them. Altogether about 1.5 million clones are present, around 98% being singletons, with the ten largest covering less than 0.55%. Study results and caveats: Blood was the sole source, and tissue repertoires probably differ. Shared clonotypes across all four donors exceeded non-shared ones in generation probability.

In regard to this clone: The target antigen is unknown.

The J gene is TRBJ2-3, the V gene TRBV13, with 8 positions matching TRBD2. The sequence was obtained from a man aged 25 to 40 in good health. The material sequenced was naive CD4+ T cells sorted from blood. The subset: CD45RA+ positively selected. CDR3 sequence reads: CASTQAGAPNTQYF. DNA of the CDR3: TGTGCCAGCACCCAAGCGGGAGCCCCCAATACGCAGTATTTT. Combining the CDR3 with reference TRBV13 and TRBJ2-3 gives the whole variable domain AAGVIQSPRHLIKEKRETATLKCYPIPRHDTVYWYQQGPGQDPQFLISFYEKMQSDKGSIPDRFSAQQFSDYHSELNMSSLELGDSALYFCASTQAGAPNTQYFGPGTRLTVL.